This TCR beta chain is from a study of T cell responses to AZD1222 COVID-19 vaccine. Study-level findings and limits: Following two doses of AZD1222, Spike-specific TCR breadth and depth rose. The donors showed a predominance of white British ancestry and of females, with possible underestimation of clonal diversity. Reports indicate that nearly half of spike-specific TCRs are directed at unmutated variant regions.

For this clone: Antigen: not known.

Second doses at about 4 or about 12 weeks were pooled. CDR3 length: 16 amino acids. Looked up from germline, CDR1 is SGHTA and CDR2 is FQGTGA. With 2 bases removed from V and 0 bases from J, the gap between germline ends came to 13 bases. TCRdb's table, derived via immunoSEQ multiplex PCR, lists solely in-frame clones and lacks some. In the table there are roughly 190,000 clones, approximately 90% of which are singletons. The specimen was peripheral blood, collected 28 days after the second AZD1222 dose. This receptor was identified in an adult who received the AZD1222 COVID-19 vaccine. This chain connects TRBV7-3 to TRBJ1-1; D is unresolved. CDR3 protein: CASSLRPRILNTEAFF. DNA for the CDR3: TGTGCCAGCAGCTTACGTCCCCGGATCTTGAACACTGAAGCTTTCTTT.